These T cell receptor beta chains were read from a single sample in a study of cytomegalovirus exposure and HLA in healthy donors. Clones were read by immunoSEQ multiplex PCR, and TCRdb kept only the in-frame ones, dropping some. This sample carries some 260,000 clones, about nine tenths of them seen once, and the ten largest clones take around 3.3%. Sequencing was performed on PBMCs. Source of these receptors: a woman under 40 in good health and CMV-seronegative. Both conserved end residues are part of each CDR3. Fields, in order: CDR3 protein, CDR3 DNA, clone size, V gene, D gene, J gene. D genes are given only for firm matches. Only part of the rows carry a size: once, few, many, or a class if the clone is expanded.

CDR3 protein: CASSLFAGGPMELFF
CDR3 DNA: TGTGCCAGCAGTTTATTTGCGGGAGGGCCGATGGAGCTGTTTTTT
clone size: -
V gene: TRBV27
D gene: TRBD2
J gene: TRBJ2-2

CDR3 protein: CASSNRLAGGPNEQFF
CDR3 DNA: TGTGCCAGCAGTAACAGACTAGCGGGAGGGCCAAATGAGCAGTTCTTC
clone size: -
V gene: TRBV27
D gene: TRBD2
J gene: TRBJ2-1

CDR3 protein: CASSRYRGSNQPQHF
CDR3 DNA: TGTGCCAGTAGCCGGTACAGGGGTAGCAATCAGCCCCAGCATTTT
clone size: -
V gene: TRBV19
D gene: TRBD1
J gene: TRBJ1-5

CDR3 protein: CASSDGRDRHF
CDR3 DNA: TGTGCCAGCAGTGACGGGCGGGACAGACATTTT
clone size: -
V gene: TRBV6-1
D gene: TRBD1
J gene: TRBJ1-3

CDR3 protein: CASSLIPGQANEKLFF
CDR3 DNA: TGTGCCAGCAGTTTAATCCCGGGACAGGCTAATGAAAAACTGTTTTTT
clone size: -
V gene: TRBV6-5
D gene: TRBD1
J gene: TRBJ1-4

CDR3 protein: CASSDRQGPDTQYF
CDR3 DNA: TGTGCCAGCAGTGATCGGCAGGGCCCAGATACGCAGTATTTT
clone size: once
V gene: TRBV25-1
D gene: -
J gene: TRBJ2-3

CDR3 protein: CASSLVPGQQPQHF
CDR3 DNA: TGTGCCAGCAGCTTAGTTCCGGGCCAACAGCCCCAGCATTTT
clone size: few
V gene: TRBV7-2
D gene: -
J gene: TRBJ1-5

CDR3 protein: CASSLTGTNPGTDTQYF
CDR3 DNA: TGTGCCAGCAGCTTAACCGGGACTAACCCGGGCACAGATACGCAGTATTTT
clone size: -
V gene: TRBV7-3
D gene: TRBD2
J gene: TRBJ2-3

CDR3 protein: CASSSTGGRQETQYF
CDR3 DNA: TGTGCCAGCAGCTCGACAGGGGGTAGGCAAGAGACCCAGTACTTC
clone size: -
V gene: TRBV7-9
D gene: TRBD1
J gene: TRBJ2-5

CDR3 protein: CASSQEGRFGGEQFF
CDR3 DNA: TGCGCCAGCAGCCAAGAGGGGAGGTTCGGGGGTGAGCAGTTCTTC
clone size: -
V gene: TRBV4-3
D gene: -
J gene: TRBJ2-1

CDR3 protein: CASSESSGSVYTGELFF
CDR3 DNA: TGTGCCAGCAGTGAATCAAGCGGGAGCGTGTACACCGGGGAGCTGTTTTTT
clone size: -
V gene: TRBV6-1
D gene: TRBD2
J gene: TRBJ2-2

CDR3 protein: CASSQERGTGGNTIYF
CDR3 DNA: TGTGCCAGCAGCCAAGAAAGGGGGACAGGTGGAAACACCATATATTTT
clone size: -
V gene: TRBV4-2
D gene: TRBD1
J gene: TRBJ1-3

CDR3 protein: CASSQDPSREQFF
CDR3 DNA: TGCGCCAGCAGCCAAGATCCCAGCAGGGAGCAGTTCTTC
clone size: -
V gene: TRBV4-3
D gene: -
J gene: TRBJ2-1

CDR3 protein: CSVLDSTYEQYF
CDR3 DNA: TGCAGCGTTCTCGACAGTACCTACGAGCAGTACTTC
clone size: -
V gene: TRBV29-1
D gene: -
J gene: TRBJ2-7

CDR3 protein: CASSFDRTYEQYF
CDR3 DNA: TGTGCCAGCAGTTTCGACAGAACCTACGAGCAGTACTTC
clone size: -
V gene: TRBV28
D gene: -
J gene: TRBJ2-7